The T cell receptor (beta chain) described here comes from a study of CD8+ T cells in alopecia areata. Study results and caveats: Clonality in lesional scalp, especially alopecia totalis/universalis, exceeded that of normal scalp. Tofacitinib significantly decreased scalp clonality and expanded CD8+ clones among top 100.

RNA extraction was followed by reverse transcription into cDNA, which acted as the sequencing template. TCRdb's table, derived via immunoSEQ multiplex PCR, lists solely in-frame clones and lacks some. Among a few hundred thousand clones listed, about 50% were seen once. Per germline, CDR1 LNHNV and CDR2 YYDKDF (reference sequence). This CDR3 is built from 15 residues. J gave up 7 bases and V 0 bases, and 5 bases lay outside the gene matches. Treatment specified: oral pan-JAK inhibitor, 5-10 mg twice daily. Obtained from alopecia areata patients were lesional scalp punch biopsies along with peripheral blood. Concerning this clone: Its antigen is not identified.

This chain uses TRBV15 with TRBJ2-3; 9 nucleotides match TRBD2. This clonotype was sampled from a human donor with alopecia areata. Source: CD4+ T cells sorted from blood, taken at week 4, from a patient treated with tofacitinib. The chain's CDR3 is CATSRDLTSGHTQYF. CDR3 in DNA: TGTGCCACCAGCAGAGACCTTACTAGCGGGCATACGCAGTATTTT.